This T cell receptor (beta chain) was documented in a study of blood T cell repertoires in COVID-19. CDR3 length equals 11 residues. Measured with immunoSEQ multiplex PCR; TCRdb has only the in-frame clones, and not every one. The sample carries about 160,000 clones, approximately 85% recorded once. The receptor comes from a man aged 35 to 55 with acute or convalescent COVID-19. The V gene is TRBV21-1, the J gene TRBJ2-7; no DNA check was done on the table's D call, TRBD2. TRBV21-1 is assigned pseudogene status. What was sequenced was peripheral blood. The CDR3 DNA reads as TGTGCCAGCAGCAACCGGGGGGAGCAGTACTTC. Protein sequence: CASSNRGEQYF.